The present entry profiles one T cell receptor beta chain with its context. Its cognate antigen is unknown. The data are from a study of T cell responses to AZD1222 COVID-19 vaccine. Here immunoSEQ multiplex PCR was the method, and the copy in TCRdb shows in-frame clones only, minus some. Here the sample spans some 200,000 clones, approximately 92% being singletons. Study results and limitations: Nearly half of spike-specific TCRs reportedly target unmutated variant regions.

The clonotype originates from an adult who received the MenACWY meningococcal vaccine as a control. The material sequenced was peripheral blood, taken 28 days after the second dose of the MenACWY control vaccine.

CDR3 loop: CASSLWAGPPDTQYF. In nucleotides, the CDR3 is TGTGCCAGCAGTTTATGGGCGGGTCCCCCAGATACGCAGTATTTT. V and J are TRBV27 and TRBJ2-3, with D possibly being TRBD2 (5 bases). The CDR3 is made up of 15 amino acids. The germline V gene encodes CDR1 MNHEY and CDR2 SMNVEV (reference sequence). The germline V and J ends were trimmed by 1 base and 4 bases, with 12 bases remaining between them.